Presented here are 21 T cell receptor beta chains from one specimen sequenced in a study of blood T cell repertoires in COVID-19. Repertoires were generated with immunoSEQ multiplex PCR, while TCRdb's copy carries only in-frame clones and drops some. The table records 150,000 or so clones, over 90% of them present only once. Sequenced material: peripheral blood. These receptors all stem from a woman aged 55-75 years with COVID-19, enrolled during active disease.

The chain joins TRBV27 to TRBJ1-5; 10 bases map to TRBD1. Germline V lookup: CDR1 MNHEY, CDR2 SMNVEV (reference sequence). V dropped 6 bases and J dropped 4; count of bases not matched to a gene: 3. The CDR3 has 14 residues. The CDR3 sequence is CASRDRGLNQPQHF. CDR3 in DNA: TGTGCCAGCAGAGACAGGGGGCTTAATCAGCCCCAGCATTTT.

This sequence joins TRBV7-2 and TRBJ2-7; TRBD2 might be the D (5 bases). This CDR3 has 15 amino acids. Trimming stripped 4 bases from V and 6 bases from J, with 19 bases between. Germline CDR1 reads SGHTA; CDR2 reads FQGNSA. The CDR3, as DNA: TGTGCCAGCAGCTCCGTCTCCGGCCCGGCGGGCGAGCAGTACTTC. As protein: CASSSVSGPAGEQYF. Full variable domain (missing parts from reference TRBV7-2 and TRBJ2-7): GAGVSQSPSNKVTEKGKDVELRCDPISGHTALYWYRQSLGQGLEFLIYFQGNSAPDKSGLPSDRFSAERTGGSVSTLTIQRTQQEDSAVYLCASSSVSGPAGEQYFGPGTRLTVT.

The V gene is TRBV2, the J gene TRBJ2-2; D remains unclear. The CDR3 is made up of 14 amino acids. CDR1 SNHLY and CDR2 FYNNEI come from the germline V gene. Trimming left V 7 bases short and J 3 bases short, with 12 bases between. The CDR3, as DNA: TGTGCCAGCACCCCGGCCCAGGACACCGGGGAGCTGTTTTTT. This translates into CASTPAQDTGELFF.

This chain links TRBV18 with TRBJ1-3; TRBD1 is a possible D gene (6 bases). V was trimmed by 6 bases and J by 3 bases, leaving 9 bases between them. The CDR3 runs 13 residues. Germline CDR1 reads KGHSH; CDR2 reads LQKENI. CDR3 DNA: TGTGCCAGCTCCCCGGGACATGGAAACACCATATATTTT. Its translation is CASSPGHGNTIYF. Combining the CDR3 with reference TRBV18 and TRBJ1-3 gives the whole variable domain NAGVMQNPRHLVRRRGQEARLRCSPMKGHSHVYWYRQLPEEGLKFMVYLQKENIIDESGMPKERFSAEFPKEGPSILRIQQVVRGDSAAYFCASSPGHGNTIYFGEGSWLTVV.

The CDR3, as DNA: TGCGCCAGCAGCCAAGAGGGCAGGGGAGGGAATGGCTACACCTTC. This gives the protein CASSQEGRGGNGYTF. The chain carries TRBV4-3 and TRBJ1-2, with D tentatively TRBD1 (6 bases). There are 15 residues in the CDR3. Per germline, CDR1 LGHNA and CDR2 YSLEER. Trimming took 0 bases from V and 6 from J, leaving 14 bases between them.

The rearrangement joins TRBV11-2 to TRBJ1-6, with TRBD1 matching 7 bases. V was clipped by 5 bases and J by 6 bases; unmatched bases: 10. The CDR3 is 16 amino acids. Germline V gene data show CDR1 as SGHAT and CDR2 as FQNNGV. The DNA of the CDR3 is TGTGCCAGCAGCCTGGCGTACAGGGGTCTTAATTCACCCCTCCACTTT. Protein sequence: CASSLAYRGLNSPLHF.

The count of this clone is one. V is TRBV6-2 or TRBV6-3 and J is TRBJ1-2; D is ambiguous. The V gene's germline CDR1 is MNHEY and CDR2 SVGEGT. The V gene lost 5 bases and the J gene lost 4 bases, with 14 bases spanning the gap. The CDR3 spans 14 residues. CDR3 sequence (DNA): TGTGCCAGCAGTCGTGCGGGCACTAGCTATGGCTACACCTTC. It translates to CASSRAGTSYGYTF.

The rearrangement joins TRBV12-3 or TRBV12-4 to TRBJ1-5; 7 positions agree with TRBD1. The V and J ends lost 6 bases and 5 bases, in that order; junction bases with no gene match: 4. The CDR3 is made up of 13 amino acids. DNA of the CDR3: TGTGCCAGCAGGACAGGGTTTGATCAGCCCCAGCATTTT. Amino acid sequence: CASRTGFDQPQHF.

V is TRBV7-8 and J is TRBJ1-4; D might be TRBD1 (6 bases). With 1 base removed from V and 10 bases from J, the gap between germline ends came to 13 bases. CDR3 size: 14 residues. Germline V gives CDR1 SGHVS, CDR2 FQNEAQ. The CDR3 spells CASSLDRVVGKLFF. The CDR3, as DNA: TGTGCCAGCAGCTTAGACAGGGTTGTAGGAAAACTGTTTTTT.

This chain connects TRBV6-2 or TRBV6-3 to TRBJ2-2; TRBD2 matches at 8 bases. The germline V gene has CDR1 MNHEY and CDR2 SVGEGT. V lost 2 bases to trimming and J lost 7 bases; unmatched junction nucleotides: 9. CDR3 length equals 16 residues. The DNA of the CDR3 is TGTGCCAGCAGTTACGCTGGCGGGGGGTTCCACGGGGAGCTGTTTTTT. Its protein product is CASSYAGGGFHGELFF.

This chain connects TRBV10-3 to TRBJ2-7, with 9 bases identical to TRBD1. The CDR3 sequence is 13 residues long. The V gene's germline CDR1 is ENHRY and CDR2 SYGVKD. Losses at the gene ends were 6 bases for V and 5 bases for J; bases not matched to a gene: 5. CDR3 DNA sequence: TGTGCCATCAGCTCGGACAGGGGAGACGAGCAGTACTTC. It is translated as CAISSDRGDEQYF.

This clone was recorded once. The chain's CDR3 is CASSLTREGGGTEAFF. In DNA form, the CDR3 reads TGCGCCAGCAGCTTGACGCGGGAGGGAGGAGGCACTGAAGCTTTCTTT. This chain joins TRBV5-1 and TRBJ1-1; no clear D gene. Germline-derived CDR1 and CDR2 are SGHRS and YFSETQ. The CDR3 is 16 amino acids. V lost 1 base to trimming and J lost 4 bases, with 17 bases between them.

This clone was seen only once. The V gene is TRBV5-1, the J gene TRBJ2-7, with D possibly matching TRBD2 (6 bases). Germline V gives CDR1 SGHRS, CDR2 YFSETQ. The CDR3 runs to 12 residues. Trimming removed 5 bases at V and 6 bases at J, with 12 bases between. Here the CDR3 reads CASSGGGFEQYF. Here the CDR3 DNA reads TGCGCCAGCAGTGGGGGAGGCTTCGAGCAGTACTTC.

V usage is TRBV6-5 and J usage is TRBJ1-4; D might be TRBD1 (6 bases). This CDR3 region has 13 residues. Germline V CDR1 and CDR2: MNHEY, SVGAGI. The ends were cut back, 0 bases at V and 7 bases at J, with 6 bases in the middle. CDR3 amino acids: CASSYSTGEKLFF. The CDR3 DNA reads as TGTGCCAGCAGTTACTCGACAGGTGAAAAACTGTTTTTT.

This chain uses TRBV7-2 with TRBJ2-7, with TRBD2 matching 9 bases. This CDR3 region has 15 residues. Per the germline V gene, CDR1 is SGHTA and CDR2 is FQGNSA. The V segment lost 1 base and the J segment 3 bases; nucleotides outside the gene matches: 4. CDR3 residues: CASSLGGGVIYEQYF. DNA for the CDR3: TGTGCCAGCAGCTTAGGCGGGGGGGTCATCTACGAGCAGTACTTC.

This sequence joins TRBV5-4 and TRBJ1-2; the D is unclear. The CDR3 sequence is 13 residues long. The V and J ends lost 2 bases and 4 bases respectively, with 9 bases between them. Germline loops: CDR1 SGHNT, CDR2 YYREEE (reference sequence). The CDR3 region has the DNA TGTGCCAGCAGCTTCGAGGACTTCTATGGCTACACCTTC. Protein sequence: CASSFEDFYGYTF.

The chain links TRBV27 to TRBJ1-6; 8 bases are shared with TRBD1. This CDR3 contains 13 residues. Looked up from germline, CDR1 is MNHEY and CDR2 is SMNVEV (reference sequence). Trimming removed 6 bases from V and 14 bases from J; junction bases left unmatched: 9. CDR3 amino acids: CASRVTGGPALHF. The CDR3 DNA reads as TGTGCCAGCAGGGTAACAGGGGGTCCTGCCCTCCACTTT.

This rearrangement joins TRBV11-3 to TRBJ1-1; D is uncertain. The CDR3 totals 13 residues. V was clipped by 5 bases and J by 6 bases, with 13 bases between them. From germline, CDR1 is SGHNT and CDR2 YENEEA. CDR3 protein: CASSPAGVAEAFF. The CDR3 coding sequence is TGTGCCAGCAGCCCCGCCGGGGTCGCTGAAGCTTTCTTT.

The chain is built from TRBV5-5 and TRBJ1-5; D may be TRBD1 (5 bases). The CDR3 sequence is 16 residues long. Germline loops: CDR1 SGHKS, CDR2 YYEKEE (reference sequence). The V end lost 3 bases, the J end lost 0 bases, and 13 bases lay between the germline ends. The CDR3 loop reads CASSSLAGRSNQPQHF. Here the CDR3 DNA reads TGTGCCAGCAGCTCGCTCGCAGGGCGTAGCAATCAGCCCCAGCATTTT.

The chain has TRBV3-1 (or the pseudogene TRBV3-2) and TRBJ1-1; 9 nucleotides line up with TRBD1. V was pared by 4 bases and J by 1 base, with 13 bases of the junction left unmatched. There are 18 residues in the CDR3. The germline CDR1 and CDR2 sequences are LGHDT and YNNKEL (reference sequence). CDR3 bases: TGTGCCAGCAGCCCCGAAGCACGACAGGGGGGAAAGAACACTGAAGCTTTCTTT. It encodes CASSPEARQGGKNTEAFF.

This chain connects TRBV7-2 to TRBJ2-4; a possible D gene is TRBD1 (5 bases). V lost 1 base to trimming and J lost 9 bases, with 16 bases between them. The CDR3 is 15 residues long. Germline values: CDR1 SGHTA, CDR2 FQGNSA. CDR3 protein: CASSLVVWGSGIQYF. The CDR3 DNA reads TGTGCCAGCAGCTTAGTTGTGTGGGGCTCGGGCATTCAGTACTTC. Full variable domain (outside the CDR3, taken from reference TRBV7-2 and TRBJ2-4): GAGVSQSPSNKVTEKGKDVELRCDPISGHTALYWYRQSLGQGLEFLIYFQGNSAPDKSGLPSDRFSAERTGGSVSTLTIQRTQQEDSAVYLCASSLVVWGSGIQYFGAGTRLSVL.